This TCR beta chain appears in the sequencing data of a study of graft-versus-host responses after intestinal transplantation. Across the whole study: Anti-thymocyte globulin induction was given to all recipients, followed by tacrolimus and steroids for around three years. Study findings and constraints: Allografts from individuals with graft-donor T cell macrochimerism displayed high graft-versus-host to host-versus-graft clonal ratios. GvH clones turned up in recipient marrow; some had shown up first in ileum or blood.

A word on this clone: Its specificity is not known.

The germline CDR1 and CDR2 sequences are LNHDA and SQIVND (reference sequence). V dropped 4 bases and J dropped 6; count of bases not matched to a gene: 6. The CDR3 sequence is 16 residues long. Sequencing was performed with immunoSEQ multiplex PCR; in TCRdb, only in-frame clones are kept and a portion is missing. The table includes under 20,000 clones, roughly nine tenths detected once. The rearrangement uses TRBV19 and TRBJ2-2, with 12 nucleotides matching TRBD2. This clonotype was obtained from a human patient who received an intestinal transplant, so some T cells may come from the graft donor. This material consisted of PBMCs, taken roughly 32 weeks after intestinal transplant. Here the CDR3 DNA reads TGTGCCAGTAGTACCGGACTAGCGGGGAGGGCCGGGGAGCTGTTTTTT. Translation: CASSTGLAGRAGELFF.